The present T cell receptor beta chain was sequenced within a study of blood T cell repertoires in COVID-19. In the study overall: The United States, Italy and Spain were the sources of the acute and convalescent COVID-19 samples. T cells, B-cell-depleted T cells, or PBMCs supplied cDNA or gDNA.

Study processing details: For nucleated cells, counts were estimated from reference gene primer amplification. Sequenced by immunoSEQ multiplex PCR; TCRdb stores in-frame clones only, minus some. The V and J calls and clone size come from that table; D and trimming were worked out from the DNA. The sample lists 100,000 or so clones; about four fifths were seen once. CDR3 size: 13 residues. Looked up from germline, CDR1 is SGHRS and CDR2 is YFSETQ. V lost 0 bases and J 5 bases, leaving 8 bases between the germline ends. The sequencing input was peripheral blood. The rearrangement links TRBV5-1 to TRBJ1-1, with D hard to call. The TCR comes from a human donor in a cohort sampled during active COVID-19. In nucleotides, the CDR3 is TGCGCCAGCAGCTTGGACACCCAAACTGAAGCTTTCTTT. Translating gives CASSLDTQTEAFF. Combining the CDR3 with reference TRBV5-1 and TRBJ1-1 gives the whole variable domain KAGVTQTPRYLIKTRGQQVTLSCSPISGHRSVSWYQQTPGQGLQFLFEYFSETQRNKGNFPGRFSGRQFSNSRSEMNVSTLELGDSALYLCASSLDTQTEAFFGQGTRLTVV.